The 3 T cell receptor beta chains presented below share a single source sample, sequenced in a study of vaccination and CD4 T cells after COVID-19. These receptors are not linked to any known antigen. As to treatment: roughly 11-day PBMC culture with coronavirus spike peptide pools or control peptides (ViraFEST assay). Sequencing of DNA taken from cultured CD4+ T cells relied on the Oncomine TCR Beta short-read assay. From the PCR reads, TCRdb called clonotypes with MiXCR, one entry per CDR3 protein. This sample has 15,000 or so distinct CDR3 sequences; roughly 50% occur once, and the top ten carry 11% to 15%. The specimen sequenced was CD4+ T cells from blood, cultured in vitro. The receptors stem from a human donor who had recovered from COVID-19.

This chain connects TRBV20-1 to TRBJ2-1; D unresolved. The CDR3 consists of 13 residues. The V and J ends lost 2 bases and 3 bases respectively, with 8 bases between them. Germline lookup yields CDR1 DFQATT and CDR2 SNEGSKA (reference sequence). The CDR3 reads CSARSSNYNEQFF. Written as DNA, the CDR3 is TGCAGTGCTAGATCCTCGAACTACAATGAGCAGTTCTTC.

The V gene is TRBV6-2 or TRBV6-3, the J gene TRBJ2-6, with TRBD1 matching 10 bases. The CDR3 totals 20 residues. Germline CDR1 reads MNHEY; CDR2 reads SVGEGT. Trimming at V came to 3 bases and at J to 0 bases, leaving 11 bases not matched to a gene. In nucleotides, the CDR3 is TGTGCCAGCAGTTATTTACCGGGACAGGGGACGAGCTCTGGGGCCAACGTCCTGACTTTC. Translated, it gives CASSYLPGQGTSSGANVLTF.

The chain links TRBV30 to TRBJ1-6, with 8 bases fitting TRBD1. Germline V gene data show CDR1 as GTSNPN and CDR2 as SVGIG (reference sequence). The V segment lost 2 bases and the J segment 5 bases; nucleotides outside the gene matches: 8. The CDR3 spans 16 residues. This CDR3 is CAWSLRPGGDNSPLHF. DNA of the CDR3: TGTGCCTGGAGTCTGCGGCCAGGGGGCGATAATTCACCCCTCCACTTT.